The 5 T cell receptor beta chains listed next were all sequenced from one sample in a study of cytomegalovirus exposure and HLA in healthy donors. The PCR ran on 60 Vbeta and 13 Jbeta primers. Sequencing was performed with immunoSEQ multiplex PCR; in TCRdb, only in-frame clones are kept and a portion is missing. Of some 200,000 clones in the sample, approximately 81% were seen once. Source material: PBMCs. The receptors were gathered from a woman aged 25 to 45 in good health and CMV-seronegative.

The chain couples TRBV5-5 to TRBJ2-5; possible D gene TRBD2, 5 bases. V lost 2 bases and J lost 2, with 19 bases in between. Germline values: CDR1 SGHKS, CDR2 YYEKEE (reference sequence). CDR3 length equals 17 residues. The CDR3 bases are TGTGCCAGCAGCTTTGCCCCGGGCGGGTGGGGACAAGAGACCCAGTACTTC. Translated: CASSFAPGGWGQETQYF. The variable domain in full, completed from reference TRBV5-5 and TRBJ2-5, reads DAGVTQSPTHLIKTRGQQVTLRCSPISGHKSVSWYQQVLGQGPQFIFQYYEKEERGRGNFPDRFSARQFPNYSSELNVNALLLGDSALYLCASSFAPGGWGQETQYFGPGTRLLVL.

This chain links TRBV9 with TRBJ2-6; D not resolved. V lost 2 bases to trimming and J lost 0 bases, with 6 bases between them. Germline-derived CDR1 and CDR2 are SGDLS and YYNGEE. The CDR3 is made up of 15 amino acids. The CDR3 DNA reads TGTGCCAGCAGCGTTAGCCCCTCTGGGGCCAACGTCCTGACTTTC. Its protein is CASSVSPSGANVLTF.

The V gene is TRBV29-1, the J gene TRBJ1-1, with 7 bases matching TRBD1. CDR3 size: 12 residues. The V segment lost 7 bases and the J segment 1 base; nucleotides outside the gene matches: 3. CDR1 SQVTM and CDR2 ANQGSEA come from the germline V gene. CDR3 nucleotides: TGCAGCGCCGGGGACAGGAACACTGAAGCTTTCTTT. It is translated as CSAGDRNTEAFF.

This clone was detected only once. The V and J genes are TRBV5-1 and TRBJ2-7; TRBD1 matches at 11 bases. V gave up 0 bases and J gave up 0 bases; unmatched junction bases: 8. The CDR3 contains 18 residues. Germline lookup yields CDR1 SGHRS and CDR2 YFSETQ. The CDR3 region has the DNA TGCGCCAGCAGCTTGGGTAGGACAGGGGGCCTTAGCTCCTACGAGCAGTACTTC. As protein: CASSLGRTGGLSSYEQYF.

The chain combines TRBV9 with TRBJ2-7, with a tentative D call TRBD2 (6 bases). The germline gives CDR1 SGDLS, CDR2 YYNGEE. V gave up 3 bases and J gave up 4 bases, with 17 bases separating them. The CDR3 has 15 residues. CDR3 in DNA: TGTGCCAGCAGCGCCGCCGGGACTCCGCGGTACGAGCAGTACTTC. It codes for CASSAAGTPRYEQYF.